A selection of T cell receptor beta chains follows, all from one sample in a study of post-analysis software for immune sequencing data. A single record per CDR3 protein comes from TCRdb applying MiXCR to the PCR reads. This repertoire shows about 200,000 distinct CDR3 sequences, around 29% found once; its top ten account for 3% to 3.5%. Sequences were obtained from blood. Receptors originate from a girl younger than 18 with multiple sclerosis. CDR3s leave out the opening cysteine and the closing phenylalanine or tryptophan. The order of the fields is V gene, J gene, CDR3 length, CDR3 protein.

>TRBV5-1|TRBJ2-7|13
ASSPGTGWSYEQY
>TRBV19|TRBJ1-2|12
ASSMARGSYGYT
>TRBV7-3|TRBJ1-1|12
ASSLSGQNTEAF
>TRBV5-5|TRBJ2-1|13
ASSFLSGTRNEQF
>TRBV28|TRBJ1-1|11
ASRGRRYAEAF
>TRBV15|TRBJ2-1|14
ATSSGERLVGDEQF
>TRBV30|TRBJ2-3|13
AWSVGAGGVDTQY
>TRBV28|TRBJ1-1|13
ASSSRGQGAGEAF
>TRBV28|TRBJ1-6|13
ASRSGTGVNSPLH
>TRBV21-1|TRBJ2-5|13
ASSKREDRAETQY
>TRBV5-5|TRBJ2-1|14
ASSPRPNTESNEQF
>TRBV27|TRBJ1-4|14
ASSLSDRPQNEKRF
>TRBV5-5|TRBJ2-7|11
ASVIPGVHEQY
>TRBV7-6|TRBJ1-1|11
ASSLDLNTEAF
>TRBV28|TRBJ1-5|12
ANSGAGGNQPQH
>TRBV10-3|TRBJ2-3|13
AISEGGQGADTQY
>TRBV5-1|TRBJ2-1|11
ASSSLSLGEQF
>TRBV30|TRBJ2-5|11
ARDGGARETQY
>TRBV6-5|TRBJ1-5|12
ASSYQGGNQPQH
>TRBV30|TRBJ2-7|11
ARGGRASYEQY
>TRBV20-1|TRBJ2-3|15
SAGGPGTSGTTDTQY
>TRBV20-1|TRBJ1-1|10
SAKDRNAEAF
>TRBV14|TRBJ2-7|13
ACSQAPGLAHEQY
>TRBV7-6|TRBJ2-2|12
ASSPLRGTGELF
>TRBV27|TRBJ2-7|15
ASSLPGTAGLSGEQY
>TRBV10-3|TRBJ1-1|15
AISEIEHRVWSTEAF
>TRBV2|TRBJ2-3|13
ASSEERGGTDTQY
>TRBV12-3/TRBV12-4|TRBJ2-7|11
ASSQSVRAEQY
>TRBV5-6|TRBJ2-1|12
ASSLGGLDNEQF
>TRBV3-1|TRBJ2-2|10
ASSHATGELF
>TRBV4-1|TRBJ1-4|11
ASSQDLRKGLF